These 28 T cell receptor beta chains originate from one sample sequenced in a study of regulatory T cells in long-lasting Graves disease (dated by TCRdb to about 2021). Receptor libraries were prepared by multiplex PCR. The sequencing machine was an Illumina HiSeq 4000. To build TCR beta libraries, CDR3 regions were amplified by Arm-PCR using iRepertoire HTBI primers. The public reads were reprocessed in TCRdb via fastp at Q25 and MiXCR, keeping in-frame beta chains. Rows with one shared CDR3 protein collapse into an entry with the most common genes and DNA. In all, the sample holds 400,000 to 550,000 distinct CDR3 sequences, and more than 13% of those were seen once. The ten largest clones add up to roughly a sixth of the sample. In the paper's terms, the time point label means: newly diagnosed GD, antithyroid drugs for less than 3 months. For both TCR sequencing and RNA sequencing, RNA was extracted from PBMCs using TRIzol.

This sample also belongs to another study, concerning T cells in Graves' hyperthyroidism and ophthalmopathy.

This specimen consisted of peripheral blood mononuclear cells (PBMCs), obtained at new diagnosis, from a patient treated with antithyroid drugs. These receptors originate from a woman in her twenties or thirties with Graves disease. Donor details come from another sample of the same person, matched by shared clones.

Comment on this clonotype: A much larger clone lies a single base off, so this may be a read error. The CDR3 spells CASSLYLGETQHF. The CDR3 coding sequence is TGTGCCAGCAGCTTATATCTAGGAGAGACCCAGCACTTC. The chain couples TRBV7-6 to TRBJ2-5, with D hard to call. Germline V gives CDR1 SGHVS, CDR2 FNYEAQ. This CDR3 has 13 residues.

Remarks on this clonotype: A much larger clonotype is one base distant, so this may be a read error. The genes are TRBV6-1 and TRBJ1-4; perhaps TRBD1 as D (5 bases). This CDR3 comprises 13 residues. CDR1 and CDR2 (germline): MNHNS, SASEGT. Trimming stripped 11 bases from V and 3 bases from J, with 13 bases between. CDR3 sequence: CAGSRQSNEKLFF. In DNA form, the CDR3 reads TGTGCCGGCTCCCGACAGTCTAATGAAAAACTGTTTTTT.

This clonotype has just a few counts. The chain uses TRBV3-1 and TRBJ2-7, with TRBD2 as a possible D gene (5 bases). Trimming stripped 1 base from V and 3 bases from J, with 10 bases between. The germline V gene encodes CDR1 LGHDT and CDR2 YNNKEL (reference sequence). The CDR3 extends over 14 amino acids. The CDR3 reads CASSQVGTSYEQYF. The DNA for the CDR3 is TGTGCCAGCAGCCAAGTTGGCACTAGCTACGAGCAGTACTTC.

This clonotype was detected only a few times. The chain couples TRBV5-6 to TRBJ2-2; 8 positions agree with TRBD2. The germline V gene has CDR1 SGHDT and CDR2 YYEEEE. CDR3 size: 16 residues. V was clipped by 6 bases and J by 4 bases; unmatched bases: 11. CDR3 residues: CASNPQREFSTGELFF. Here the CDR3 DNA reads TGTGCCAGCAATCCCCAGCGGGAGTTTAGCACCGGGGAGCTGTTTTTT.

This chain connects TRBV5-4 to TRBJ2-2; 10 bases align to TRBD1. After removal of 6 bases from V and 7 bases from J, the junction contained 9 bases not matched to a gene. The CDR3 has 15 amino acids. Germline V gene data show CDR1 as SGHNT and CDR2 as YYREEE (reference sequence). The DNA for the CDR3 is TGTGCCAGCACCCCGGGACAGGGGTTCGGCGGGGAGCTGTTTTTT. This gives the protein CASTPGQGFGGELFF.

This clonotype was found a few times. The genes are TRBV4-1 and TRBJ2-1; D remains ambiguous. The V gene lost 4 bases and the J gene lost 2 bases, with 9 bases spanning the gap. Germline assignment: CDR1 MGHRA and CDR2 YSYEKL. The CDR3 contains 14 residues. The CDR3 spells CASSPPPAYNEQFF. The CDR3 nucleotides are TGCGCCAGCAGCCCCCCGCCCGCCTACAATGAGCAGTTCTTC.

Ten or more counts support this clonotype. The chain has TRBV11-2 and TRBJ2-7; D may be TRBD1 (7 bases). V gave up 1 base and J gave up 3 bases, with 13 bases separating them. Germline CDR1 and CDR2: SGHAT and FQNNGV. This CDR3 spans 15 amino acids. The CDR3 DNA reads as TGTGCCAGCAGCTTAGCCAGGGGGGTTCTCTACGAGCAGTACTTC. Translating it yields CASSLARGVLYEQYF.

This clonotype was detected many times. The V and J genes are TRBV3-1 and TRBJ1-2; D might be TRBD1 (5 bases). Trimming pared 1 base from V and 5 bases from J, leaving 11 bases between. The CDR3 sequence is 14 residues long. Germline CDR1 LGHDT, CDR2 YNNKEL (reference sequence). The CDR3 is CASSQADIGYGYTF. For the CDR3, the DNA is TGTGCCAGCAGCCAAGCGGACATCGGGTATGGCTACACCTTC.

This rearrangement joins TRBV20-1 to TRBJ2-5, with 9 positions matching TRBD2. Germline CDR1 and CDR2: DFQATT and SNEGSKA (reference sequence). The CDR3 has 16 residues. The junction had 16 bases not matched to a gene; V was cut back by 6 bases and J by 5 bases. CDR3 amino acids: CSAYPSGNGGVETQYF. CDR3 DNA: TGCAGTGCCTACCCTAGCGGGAACGGCGGGGTGGAGACCCAGTACTTC.

At least ten counts were recorded for this clonotype. V is TRBV2 and J is TRBJ1-5; no clear D gene. Trimming shortened V by 4 bases and J by 5 bases, and 9 bases separated the two germline ends. The CDR3 has 13 residues. Germline CDR1 SNHLY, CDR2 FYNNEI. The CDR3 DNA reads as TGTGCCAGCAGTGCAGCTCTTGATCAGCCCCAGCATTTT. The encoded protein is CASSAALDQPQHF.

This clonotype was detected many times. The gene calls are TRBV2 and TRBJ1-6; TRBD1 matches at 10 bases. Germline CDR1 is SNHLY and CDR2 is FYNNEI. This CDR3 contains 14 residues. Unmatched junction bases numbered 3, after V lost 5 bases and J lost 8 bases. CDR3: CASSLGTGDSPLHF. The CDR3 DNA follows: TGTGCCAGCAGTCTCGGGACAGGGGATTCACCCCTCCACTTT.

This clonotype was observed a few times. The rearrangement links TRBV7-9 to TRBJ1-2, with TRBD1 matching over 8 bases. The CDR3 spans 14 residues. With 5 bases clipped from V and 7 bases from J, the junction kept 9 bases outside the gene matches. In germline, CDR1 is SEHNR, CDR2 FQNEAQ (reference sequence). CDR3 residues: CASSPDREVFGYTF. CDR3 DNA: TGTGCCAGCAGCCCGGACAGGGAGGTTTTTGGCTACACCTTC.

This clonotype appeared a few times. The chain carries TRBV19 and TRBJ2-7, with 11 bases aligning to TRBD2. Trimming cost V 3 bases and J 3 bases; bases outside gene matches: 7. The CDR3 has 16 residues. The germline V gene encodes CDR1 LNHDA and CDR2 SQIVND (reference sequence). The CDR3 nucleotides are TGTGCCAGTAGTATGGGTACTAGCGGGAGTCTCTACGAGCAGTACTTC. Translated: CASSMGTSGSLYEQYF.

Worth noting for this clonotype: Being one base from a much bigger clone, this may be a read error. The chain recombines TRBV30 with TRBJ2-3; 8 bases are shared with TRBD2. The J call is doubtful: the DNA matches TRBJ2-5 better. The CDR3 totals 15 residues. Looked up from germline, CDR1 is GTSNPN and CDR2 is SVGIG (reference sequence). CDR3 region: CAWSVFDGRGETQYF. CDR3 bases: TGTGCCTGGAGTGTTTTTGACGGGAGGGGAGAGACCCAGTACTTC.

This clonotype came up many times. The chain combines TRBV27 with TRBJ2-3, with 7 bases identical to TRBD2. V was clipped by 5 bases and J by 2 bases; unmatched bases: 4. Germline assignment: CDR1 MNHEY and CDR2 SMNVEV (reference sequence). This CDR3 has 14 amino acids. This CDR3 is CASSPGRPTDTQYF. CDR3 DNA sequence: TGTGCCAGCAGTCCCGGGAGGCCCACAGATACGCAGTATTTT.

The table lists this clonotype with a few counts. The chain combines TRBV5-6 with TRBJ1-2; TRBD1 aligns across 9 bases. This CDR3 has 15 amino acids. Trimming removed 2 bases from V and 8 bases from J; junction bases left unmatched: 10. CDR1 is SGHDT and CDR2 is YYEEEE in the germline V gene. The CDR3 DNA reads as TGTGCCAGCAGCTTCGGTGGGACAGGGTACCAAGGCTACACCTTC. Its protein product is CASSFGGTGYQGYTF.

This clonotype was recorded a few times. The chain joins TRBV20-1 to TRBJ2-5; no definite D call. The germline V and J ends were trimmed by 6 bases and 2 bases, with 13 bases remaining between them. The CDR3 runs 13 residues. Germline V lookup: CDR1 DFQATT, CDR2 SNEGSKA (reference sequence). This CDR3 reads CSALDSVQETQYF. For the CDR3, the DNA is TGCAGTGCCCTCGACTCCGTACAAGAGACCCAGTACTTC.

The chain links TRBV28 to TRBJ1-3, with D hard to call. Germline V gene sequence: CDR1 MDHEN, CDR2 SYDVKM. This CDR3 region has 11 residues. This CDR3 reads CRSGSGNTIYF. The CDR3 DNA follows: TGTCGTTCGGGCTCTGGAAACACCATATATTTT.

In nucleotides, the CDR3 is TGTGCCTGGAGTTTGTGGGCAGACCAAGAGACCCAGTACTTC. Translated: CAWSLWADQETQYF. V is TRBV30 and J is TRBJ2-5, with D unresolved. This CDR3 spans 14 amino acids. Trimming stripped 2 bases from V and 0 bases from J, with 10 bases between. Germline loops: CDR1 GTSNPN, CDR2 SVGIG (reference sequence).

This clonotype was detected ten times or more. This chain joins TRBV5-1 and TRBJ2-7; TRBD2 matches 9 bases. CDR1 is SGHRS, CDR2 YFSETQ, per germline. V dropped 6 bases and J dropped 5; count of bases not matched to a gene: 3. This CDR3 is 12 amino acids long. CDR3 in DNA: TGCGCCAGCATCAGCGGGAGGAACGAGCAGTACTTC. Translating gives CASISGRNEQYF.

There are a few counts of this clonotype. The rearrangement joins TRBV20-1 to TRBJ1-2; 11 nucleotides agree with TRBD1. CDR1 is DFQATT and CDR2 is SNEGSKA in the germline V gene (reference sequence). This CDR3 region has 13 residues. The V segment lost 5 bases and the J segment 3 bases; nucleotides outside the gene matches: 2. The DNA for the CDR3 is TGCAGTGCTCGGGACAGGGGGTACTATGGCTACACCTTC. This codes for CSARDRGYYGYTF.

The chain uses TRBV6-2 or TRBV6-3 and TRBJ2-1; the D is unclear. Per germline, CDR1 MNHEY and CDR2 SVGEGT. V shed 5 bases and J shed 9 bases, with 17 bases lying between them. The CDR3 spans 14 residues. The CDR3 DNA reads as TGTGCCAGCAGTACATTACAGACCGTTAGTGAGCAGTTCTTC. This sequence encodes CASSTLQTVSEQFF.

This rearrangement joins TRBV2 to TRBJ2-7; 9 bases are a match to TRBD1. This CDR3 has 12 amino acids. In germline, CDR1 is SNHLY, CDR2 FYNNEI. The CDR3 region has the DNA TGTGCGACGGACAGGGGAGTGTACGAGCAGTACTTC. Translated, it gives CATDRGVYEQYF.

The chain joins TRBV7-6 to TRBJ1-1; no reliable D call. Germline lookup yields CDR1 SGHVS and CDR2 FNYEAQ. The CDR3 runs 12 residues. Trimming shortened V by 5 bases and J by 5 bases, and 9 bases separated the two germline ends. The CDR3 reads CASSQDYTEAFF. The CDR3 bases are TGTGCCAGCAGCCAAGATTATACTGAAGCTTTCTTT.

The table lists this clonotype with many counts. The rearrangement joins TRBV6-1 to TRBJ1-5; 8 bases map to TRBD1. Germline CDR1 and CDR2: MNHNS and SASEGT. J gave up 4 bases and V 5 bases, and 4 bases lay outside the gene matches. The CDR3 is 14 amino acids. In DNA form, the CDR3 reads TGTGCCAGCAGTATGGACAGGGTTAATCAGCCCCAGCATTTT. Its protein product is CASSMDRVNQPQHF.

V and J are TRBV5-5 and TRBJ2-5; TRBD2 aligns across 7 bases. CDR1 SGHKS and CDR2 YYEKEE come from the germline V gene (reference sequence). The CDR3 runs to 15 residues. The junction had 10 bases not matched to a gene; V was cut back by 4 bases and J by 4 bases. The CDR3 region is CASSILTSELETQYF. In nucleotides, the CDR3 is TGTGCCAGCAGCATCCTAACTAGCGAATTAGAGACCCAGTACTTC.

This clonotype was found many times. CDR3 coding DNA: TGTGCCAGCAGTGAACCCCCAGGAATTCAGCCCCAGCATTTT. Protein: CASSEPPGIQPQHF. This chain joins TRBV6-1 and TRBJ1-5; D remains ambiguous. This CDR3 region has 14 residues. The V gene's germline CDR1 is MNHNS and CDR2 SASEGT. V was shortened by 2 bases and J by 6 bases, with 11 bases between the two germline ends.

Ten or more counts support this clonotype. The V call is TRBV3-1, the J call TRBJ1-2; no clear D gene. Germline V CDR1 and CDR2: LGHDT, YNNKEL (reference sequence). V lost 1 base to trimming and J lost 6 bases, with 6 bases between them. The CDR3 is 12 residues long. The CDR3 sequence: CASSQVRDGYTF. The CDR3 DNA follows: TGTGCCAGCAGCCAAGTAAGGGATGGCTACACCTTC.